Below are 9 T cell receptor beta chains sequenced from a single sample in a study of metastatic and nonmetastatic thyroid tumors. TCRdb redid the clone calls on the PCR reads using MiXCR. The table records more than 7,500 clones, 20% to 25% of them present only once. Thyroid surgery was performed in patients who had received no treatment beforehand. Sequenced sample: adjacent normal tissue. The source is a female donor with papillary thyroid cancer or a benign thyroid nodule (not recorded which). Some clones in this sample may be carry-over from other donors' samples.

This clone was observed at least ten times. The chain recombines TRBV4-2 with TRBJ2-1; TRBD2 matches at 11 bases. The CDR3 extends over 19 amino acids. Germline trimming cut 4 bases from V and 5 bases from J; bases unmatched to any gene: 16. CDR1 is LGHNA and CDR2 is YNFKEQ in the germline V gene. The CDR3 DNA reads TGTGCCAGCAGCCGAACCTCAGGGCGGACGGGACTAGCGGACAATGAGCAGTTCTTC. As protein: CASSRTSGRTGLADNEQFF.

Points on this clone: At one end the junction does not follow the germline gene, possibly because of a read error. V usage is TRBV2 and J usage is TRBJ2-7; 7 bases match TRBD2. The CDR3 extends over 17 amino acids. Per the germline V gene, CDR1 is SNHLY and CDR2 is FYNNEI. The CDR3 bases are TGTGCCAGCAGTGACGGGGAGGGTTGGGGTTCGTACTACGAGCAGTACTTT. This gives the protein CASSDGEGWGSYYEQYF. The full variable domain, in which reference TRBV2 and TRBJ2-7 provide the parts outside the CDR3, is EPEVTQTPSHQVTQMGQEVILRCVPISNHLYFYWYRQILGQKVEFLVSFYNNEISEKSEIFDDQFSVERPDGSNFTLKIRSTKLEDSAMYFCASSDGEGWGSYYEQYFGPGTRLTVT.

V usage is TRBV19 and J usage is TRBJ2-2, with 8 nucleotides matching TRBD2. The CDR3 covers 15 residues. Germline-derived CDR1 and CDR2 are LNHDA and SQIVND (reference sequence). Trimming at V came to 5 bases and at J to 5 bases, leaving 7 bases not matched to a gene. The CDR3 loop is CASSETGRVTGELFF. The CDR3 nucleotides are TGTGCCAGTAGTGAGACCGGGAGGGTGACCGGGGAGCTGTTTTTT.

V and J are TRBV6-5 and TRBJ2-7, with TRBD2 matching over 10 bases. Germline CDR1 reads MNHEY; CDR2 reads SVGAGI. The V and J ends lost 4 bases and 3 bases, in that order; junction bases with no gene match: 9. The CDR3 extends over 16 amino acids. The CDR3 protein is CASSSYSGTSVYEQYF. The CDR3 bases are TGTGCCAGCAGTTCCTACTCCGGGACTAGCGTCTACGAGCAGTACTTC.

V and J are TRBV11-2 and TRBJ2-7; perhaps TRBD1 as D (6 bases). This CDR3 has 16 residues. The ends were cut back, 5 bases at V and 0 bases at J, with 17 bases in the middle. Germline V lookup: CDR1 SGHAT, CDR2 FQNNGV. CDR3 in DNA: TGTGCCAGCAGCCCAGGGAGCCCGGGACACTCCTACGAGCAGTACTTC. As protein: CASSPGSPGHSYEQYF.

The chain combines TRBV30 with TRBJ1-5; D remains unclear. The CDR3 is 10 residues long. V lost 5 bases, J lost 6 bases, and 5 bases lay in between. Germline V CDR1 and CDR2: GTSNPN, SVGIG (reference sequence). The CDR3 is CAWRSQPQHF. CDR3 DNA: TGTGCCTGGCGGAGTCAGCCCCAGCATTTT.

Sample share makes this clone large. CDR3 coding DNA: TGTGCCAGCAAAGGGGAAAACTATGGCTACACCTTC. Translated: CASKGENYGYTF. V and J are TRBV6-1 and TRBJ1-2; D might be TRBD1 (5 bases). V was cut by 7 bases and J by 2 bases, with 8 bases left in between. Germline-derived CDR1 and CDR2 are MNHNS and SASEGT. The CDR3 covers 12 residues.

The rearrangement uses TRBV7-9 and TRBJ2-5, with D perhaps TRBD2 (6 bases). The germline gives CDR1 SEHNR, CDR2 FQNEAQ (reference sequence). The V and J ends lost 5 bases and 5 bases respectively, with 15 bases between them. CDR3 length: 14 residues. The CDR3 protein is CASSPIEGRETQYF. CDR3 sequence (DNA): TGTGCCAGCAGCCCCATCGAGGGGAGGGAGACCCAGTACTTC.

This clone was detected only a few times. Here the CDR3 DNA reads TGTGCCGGCACCGAGGGGGGGCTGTCCTACGAGCAGTACTTC. This encodes CAGTEGGLSYEQYF. This chain connects TRBV9 to TRBJ2-7, with D perhaps matching TRBD2 (7 bases). The length of the CDR3 is 14 residues. Germline-derived CDR1 and CDR2 are SGDLS and YYNGEE. Trimming removed 10 bases at V and 1 base at J, with 18 bases between.